The clone carrying this T cell receptor beta chain was seen a handful of times. This CDR3 is 13 amino acids long. CDR1 SQVTM and CDR2 ANQGSEA come from the germline V gene. V was trimmed by 6 bases and J by 5 bases, leaving 14 bases between them. This entry belongs to a study of T-cell memory formation after mild COVID-19. From the 5' RACE reads, TCRdb called clonotypes with MiXCR, one entry per CDR3 protein. The profile shows 250,000 to 350,000 distinct CDR3 sequences, roughly 15% of them singletons. Sequenced material: PBMCs or a T cell subset sorted from them (not recorded which). The source of this sequence is a man aged 18-30 years who had mild COVID-19 (a few samples of this study predate the infection). Cell type and time point are not known. This sequence joins TRBV29-1 and TRBJ1-5; D gene uncertain. CDR3 loop: CSVSTDTDQPQHF. In nucleotides, the CDR3 is TGCAGCGTGAGCACAGATACGGATCAGCCCCAGCATTTT.